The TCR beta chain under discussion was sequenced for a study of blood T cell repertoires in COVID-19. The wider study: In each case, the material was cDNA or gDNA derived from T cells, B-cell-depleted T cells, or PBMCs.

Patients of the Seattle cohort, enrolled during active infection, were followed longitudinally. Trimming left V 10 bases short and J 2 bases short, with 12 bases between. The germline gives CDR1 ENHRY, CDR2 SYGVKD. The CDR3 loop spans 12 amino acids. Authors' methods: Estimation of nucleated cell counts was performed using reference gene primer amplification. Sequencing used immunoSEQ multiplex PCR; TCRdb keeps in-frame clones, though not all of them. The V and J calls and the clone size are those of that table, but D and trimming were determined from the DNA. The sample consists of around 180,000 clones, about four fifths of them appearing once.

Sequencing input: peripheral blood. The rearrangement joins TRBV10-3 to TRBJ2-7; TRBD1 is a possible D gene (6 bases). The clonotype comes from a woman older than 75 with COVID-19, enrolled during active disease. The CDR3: CATTTGPYEQYF. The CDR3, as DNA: TGTGCCACCACGACAGGACCCTACGAGCAGTACTTC.